The 16 T cell receptor beta chains in this list originate from one sample, sequenced in a study of T-cell memory formation after mild COVID-19. A single record per CDR3 protein comes from TCRdb applying MiXCR to the 5' RACE reads. The data show fewer than 300,000 distinct CDR3 sequences, over 15% seen once. The source material was PBMCs or a T cell subset sorted from them (not recorded which). Receptors originate from a man younger than 35 who had mild COVID-19 (a few samples of this study predate the infection). Cell type and time point are not known.

The CDR3 region has the DNA TGCGCCAGCAGCTTGGTACCAGGGGGATACGAGCAGTACTTC. This gives the protein CASSLVPGGYEQYF. The gene calls are TRBV5-1 and TRBJ2-7, with TRBD1 identical over 7 bases. CDR1 SGHRS and CDR2 YFSETQ come from the germline V gene. CDR3 length: 14 amino acids. J lost 4 bases, V lost 0 bases, and 4 bases had no gene match.

This clonotype came up many times. The gene calls are TRBV12-3 or TRBV12-4 and TRBJ1-2, with D maybe TRBD1 (6 bases). The germline V and J ends were trimmed by 5 bases and 0 bases, with 10 bases remaining between them. The CDR3 consists of 14 residues. CDR3: CASSAGQANYGYTF. The CDR3, as DNA: TGTGCCAGCAGTGCGGGACAAGCTAACTATGGCTACACCTTC.

This clonotype has more than one count but fewer than ten. V is TRBV18 and J is TRBJ2-5; 7 positions agree with TRBD2. This CDR3 region has 14 residues. Germline lookup yields CDR1 KGHSH and CDR2 LQKENI. Unmatched junction bases numbered 2, after V lost 3 bases and J lost 1 base. This CDR3 reads CASSPGGIQETQYF. The DNA of the CDR3 is TGTGCCAGCTCACCCGGGGGGATCCAAGAGACCCAGTACTTC.

There are a few counts of this clonotype. The chain couples TRBV28 to TRBJ1-2; D gene ambiguous. The CDR3 consists of 12 residues. CDR1 and CDR2 from the germline V gene are MDHEN and SYDVKM. The V end lost 8 bases, the J end lost 5 bases, and 12 bases lay between the germline ends. CDR3 residues: CASDRDGYGYTF. CDR3 in DNA: TGTGCCAGCGACCGTGATGGTTATGGCTACACCTTC.

This clonotype was observed many times. This chain connects TRBV5-4 to TRBJ2-5, with D perhaps TRBD2 (7 bases). Trimming took 3 bases from V and 3 from J, leaving 15 bases between them. Germline values: CDR1 SGHNT, CDR2 YYREEE (reference sequence). The CDR3 is 15 residues long. For the CDR3, the DNA is TGTGCCAGCAGCTCGGGGGGCGCATCTGAAGAGACCCAGTACTTC. It is translated as CASSSGGASEETQYF. The full variable domain, rest sourced from reference TRBV5-4 and TRBJ2-5, is ETGVTQSPTHLIKTRGQQVTLRCSSQSGHNTVSWYQQALGQGPQFIFQYYREEENGRGNFPPRFSGLQFPNYSSELNVNALELDDSALYLCASSSGGASEETQYFGPGTRLLVL.

V gene TRBV4-2 combines with J gene TRBJ2-3; 8 bases agree with TRBD1. Losses at the gene ends were 0 bases for V and 3 bases for J; bases not matched to a gene: 2. The CDR3 covers 15 residues. CDR1 and CDR2 (germline): LGHNA, YNFKEQ. Here the CDR3 reads CASSQDRGRTDTQYF. The CDR3 DNA follows: TGTGCCAGCAGCCAAGACAGGGGGCGAACAGATACGCAGTATTTT.

This clonotype was counted a few times. The chain links TRBV23-1 to TRBJ2-7; a weak D match, TRBD2 (5 bases). TRBV23-1 is an ORF, with its function uncertain. V was trimmed by 3 bases and J by 6 bases, leaving 15 bases between them. The CDR3 totals 14 residues. CDR3 nucleotides: TGCGCCAGCAGTCACCGGCTCTTGGAGGCCGAGCAGTACGTC. Translation gives CASSHRLLEAEQYV.

This clonotype was observed a few times. This chain connects TRBV5-6 to TRBJ2-2; D is ambiguous. The CDR3 extends over 16 amino acids. The V end lost 4 bases, the J end lost 0 bases, and 13 bases lay between the germline ends. Germline CDR1 is SGHDT and CDR2 is YYEEEE. CDR3 in DNA: TGTGCCAGCAGCCTTCTAGGGCCTGCGAACACCGGGGAGCTGTTTTTT. Protein product: CASSLLGPANTGELFF.

This clonotype came up a few times. This chain links TRBV28 with TRBJ2-7, with TRBD1 matching over 7 bases. Germline V gene data show CDR1 as MDHEN and CDR2 as SYDVKM. The CDR3 totals 14 residues. J was trimmed by 2 bases and V by 5 bases; bases with no gene match: 6. This chain's CDR3 is CASSPGQEPYEQYV. The CDR3 DNA is TGTGCCAGCAGTCCCGGACAGGAACCCTACGAGCAGTACGTC.

This clonotype appeared many times. V and J are TRBV29-1 and TRBJ1-1; D remains ambiguous. The germline V gene has CDR1 SQVTM and CDR2 ANQGSEA. CDR3 length: 13 amino acids. Between the trimmed V and J ends, which lost 3 bases and 6 bases, there was a span of 14 bases. The DNA of the CDR3 is TGCAGCGTTGAGGGCCTATTTAACGCTGAAGCTTTCTTT. Translating it yields CSVEGLFNAEAFF.

This chain uses TRBV25-1 with TRBJ1-1; D gene ambiguous. This CDR3 has 15 residues. Germline values: CDR1 MGHDK, CDR2 SYGVNS. The germline V and J ends were trimmed by 8 bases and 3 bases, with 19 bases remaining between them. The CDR3 DNA reads TGTGCCAGCTCTTCTTCGGGAGAGGGTGACACTGAAGCTTTCTTT. As protein: CASSSSGEGDTEAFF.

This clonotype was observed a few times. V usage is TRBV19 and J usage is TRBJ2-1; 8 bases are a match to TRBD1. Germline lookup yields CDR1 LNHDA and CDR2 SQIVND (reference sequence). V dropped 4 bases and J dropped 0; count of bases not matched to a gene: 11. This CDR3 contains 18 residues. The CDR3: CASSRAGGLLSSYNEQFF. DNA for the CDR3: TGTGCCAGTAGTAGGGCAGGGGGCCTCCTCAGCTCCTACAATGAGCAGTTCTTC.

This clonotype was recorded a few times. The chain is built from TRBV3-1 and TRBJ1-1; D gene unclear. Per germline, CDR1 LGHDT and CDR2 YNNKEL (reference sequence). The CDR3 length is 14 residues. V lost 2 bases, J lost 2 bases, and 9 bases lay in between. The CDR3 nucleotides read TGTGCCAGCAGCCAACTGATAGCCAACACTGAAGCTTTCTTT. Its translation is CASSQLIANTEAFF.

This clonotype was seen a few times. This chain connects TRBV12-3 or TRBV12-4 to TRBJ2-6; the D gene is possibly TRBD2 (6 bases). The ends were cut back, 4 bases at V and 3 bases at J, with 16 bases in the middle. This CDR3 has 17 amino acids. The CDR3 here is CASSSHRREIGANVLTF. The CDR3 nucleotides read TGTGCCAGCAGTTCGCACAGGAGGGAAATTGGGGCCAACGTCCTGACTTTC.

CDR3 loop: CASSFPAPLHF. The CDR3 nucleotides read TGTGCCAGTAGTTTTCCGGCACCCCTCCACTTT. This chain uses TRBV19 with TRBJ1-6; D uncertain. Looked up from germline, CDR1 is LNHDA and CDR2 is SQIVND (reference sequence). The CDR3 is 11 amino acids. V was shortened by 5 bases and J by 11 bases, with 7 bases between the two germline ends.

The chain is built from TRBV5-1 and TRBJ1-6, with 7 bases that match TRBD1. This CDR3 region has 18 residues. Unmatched junction bases numbered 7, after V lost 1 base and J lost 0 bases. Germline V lookup: CDR1 SGHRS, CDR2 YFSETQ. CDR3 bases: TGCGCCAGCAGCTTGCTCCAGGGGGGAAGCTCCTATAATTCACCCCTCCACTTT. This codes for CASSLLQGGSSYNSPLHF.